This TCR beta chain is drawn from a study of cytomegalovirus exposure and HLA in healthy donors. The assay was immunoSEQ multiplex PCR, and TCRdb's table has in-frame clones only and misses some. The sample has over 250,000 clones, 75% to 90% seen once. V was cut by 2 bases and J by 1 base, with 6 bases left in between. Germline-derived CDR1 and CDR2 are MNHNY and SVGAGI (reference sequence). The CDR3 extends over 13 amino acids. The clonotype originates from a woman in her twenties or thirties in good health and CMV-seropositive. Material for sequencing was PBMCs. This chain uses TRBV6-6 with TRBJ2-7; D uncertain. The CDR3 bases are TGTGCCAGCAGTTACGACGGATCCTACGAGCAGTACTTC. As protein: CASSYDGSYEQYF.